The rows below give T cell receptor beta chains drawn from one sample of a study of post-analysis software for immune sequencing data. In TCRdb, the PCR reads were re-called with MiXCR into one record per CDR3 protein. This sample has 550,000 to 700,000 distinct CDR3 sequences, with roughly 47% found just once. Sequences were obtained from blood. The receptors come from a girl aged 10 to 17 with multiple sclerosis. The CDR3 runs from the conserved cysteine through the conserved F or W. The D gene is left open where the match is weak.

D	V	J	CDR3
.	TRBV20-1	TRBJ2-3	CSARPDRVAATPDTQYF
.	TRBV27	.	CASSLYFYEQYF
.	TRBV7-9	TRBJ1-1	CASSLSDYWGEAFF
.	TRBV15	TRBJ2-7	CATSREVMGASYEQYF
.	TRBV7-9	TRBJ2-7	CASSSGSETYEQYF
.	TRBV20-1	TRBJ1-2	CSAQMGGSHGYTF
.	TRBV7-9	TRBJ1-1	CASSLLEAFF
.	TRBV25-1	TRBJ2-1	CASSVSLSRNEQFF
TRBD2	TRBV20-1	TRBJ2-3	CSARYPSGDTSTDTQYF
.	TRBV7-9	TRBJ2-3	CASSYSLFGRPSTDTQYF
TRBD1	TRBV12-3/TRBV12-4	TRBJ1-4	CASSLGTGPEKLFF
.	TRBV27	TRBJ2-7	CASSFKLTGNSYEQYF
TRBD1	TRBV7-9	TRBJ1-2	CASSYGTGGKYGYTF
.	TRBV5-1	TRBJ2-5	CASSLAGGRSQETQYF
.	TRBV5-1	TRBJ2-7	CASSLMAGFSEGYF
.	TRBV12-3/TRBV12-4	TRBJ2-4	CASSLLRGTKNIQYF
.	TRBV12-3/TRBV12-4	TRBJ2-4	CASSVAAKNIQYF
.	TRBV5-1	TRBJ2-5	CASSYPTGSETQYF
.	TRBV11-2	TRBJ1-4	CASSQPRKGEKLFF
.	TRBV6-5	TRBJ2-7	CASSSLTSATESPYEQYF
.	TRBV11-2	TRBJ2-7	CASSLEGTAHEQYF
.	TRBV20-1	TRBJ1-1	CSAREVGRMNTEAFF
TRBD1	TRBV5-1	TRBJ2-7	CASSSTGIHPYEQYF
TRBD1	TRBV9	TRBJ2-1	CASSPTGVFTHEQFF
TRBD1	TRBV10-3	TRBJ2-4	CAISDQGALQYF
TRBD2	TRBV3-1	TRBJ2-1	CASSLWTSGGNEQFF
TRBD1	TRBV5-1	TRBJ1-1	CASSLAQQGKNTEAFF
.	TRBV7-9	TRBJ2-1	CASSWGGASSYSEQFF
.	TRBV29-1	TRBJ1-2	CSAPLGALGYGYTF
.	TRBV11-2	TRBJ2-1	CASSHTRDYDNEQFF
.	TRBV4-2	TRBJ2-5	CASSQFGGSEETQYF
.	TRBV5-4	TRBJ2-5	CASTKMPKEAQYF
.	TRBV5-1	TRBJ2-3	CTSRRAGAYTQYF
.	TRBV29-1	TRBJ2-1	CSVRPRTYNEQFF
.	TRBV5-1	TRBJ2-5	CASSMGSPQYF
TRBD1	TRBV5-1	TRBJ2-7	CASSLSLGTGGEQYF
TRBD1	TRBV28	TRBJ2-5	CASSLWTGYQETQYF
.	TRBV25-1	.	CASSSSGTDYEQYF
.	TRBV10-3	TRBJ2-1	CAISDPSSYNEQFF
TRBD1	TRBV12-3/TRBV12-4	TRBJ2-1	CASSLVRQGFEQFF
.	TRBV20-1	TRBJ2-5	CSARDQSGQGQETQYF
.	TRBV2	TRBJ2-5	CASSENAGQETQYF
.	TRBV7-9	TRBJ2-1	CASRSAGSYNEQFF
.	TRBV20-1	TRBJ2-2	CSARGRLNTGELFF
TRBD1	TRBV2	TRBJ2-1	CASSGQGNKYNEQFF
.	TRBV29-1	TRBJ2-5	CSVLGFRETQYF
.	TRBV13	TRBJ2-3	CASSTNVSTDTQYF
.	TRBV12-3/TRBV12-4	TRBJ2-1	CASSITSVEQFF
.	TRBV6-5	TRBJ1-2	CASSPGGPYGYTF
.	TRBV10-3	TRBJ1-2	CAILRGQGDYGYTF
.	TRBV3-1	TRBJ2-3	CASSQVGAGTDTQYF